These 17 T cell receptor beta chains were all obtained from the same sample, sequenced in a study of metastatic and nonmetastatic thyroid tumors. TCRdb reassembled clones from the PCR reads with MiXCR. The sample yields 33,000 or so clones, about 21% seen once. Among the patients, none had received any treatment before thyroid surgery. Sequenced input: blood. All receptors come from a female donor with papillary thyroid cancer or a benign thyroid nodule (not recorded which). Some clones in this sample may be carry-over from other donors' samples.

The chain recombines TRBV9 with TRBJ1-1; no clear D. V lost 3 bases to trimming and J lost 0 bases, with 6 bases between them. The CDR3 runs to 13 residues. Germline lookup yields CDR1 SGDLS and CDR2 YYNGEE. The CDR3 loop reads CASSAGVNTEAFF. The CDR3 DNA reads as TGTGCCAGCAGCGCCGGGGTGAACACTGAAGCTTTCTTT.

V and J are TRBV20-1 and TRBJ2-7, with 8 positions matching TRBD1. This CDR3 region has 17 residues. With V trimmed by 0 bases and J by 6 bases, 16 bases remained unmatched. CDR1 and CDR2 from the germline V gene are DFQATT and SNEGSKA (reference sequence). CDR3 protein: CSARDGSSGTGLSEQYF. In DNA, the CDR3 is TGCAGTGCTAGAGATGGGAGCTCCGGGACAGGCCTCTCCGAGCAGTACTTC.

Only a few counts were recorded for this clone. The V and J genes are TRBV2 and TRBJ2-3; D is uncertain. V was cut by 8 bases and J by 5 bases, with 11 bases left in between. The CDR3 has 12 amino acids. Germline V gene lookup returns CDR1 SNHLY and CDR2 FYNNEI. CDR3: CASRAEGDTQYF. The CDR3 nucleotides read TGTGCCAGCCGTGCGGAAGGAGATACGCAGTATTTT.

There are many counts of this clone. The chain combines TRBV7-9 with TRBJ2-5, with TRBD1 as a possible D gene (5 bases). V lost 7 bases, J lost 5 bases, and 11 bases lay in between. The CDR3 spans 12 residues. Germline assignment: CDR1 SEHNR and CDR2 FQNEAQ (reference sequence). The CDR3 reads CASIFKGETQYF. The DNA for the CDR3 is TGTGCCAGCATCTTTAAGGGGGAGACCCAGTACTTC.

There are many counts of this clone. The chain has TRBV5-1 and TRBJ2-7, with a weak D call TRBD2 (8 bases). CDR1 SGHRS and CDR2 YFSETQ come from the germline V gene. V was cut by 3 bases and J by 0 bases, with 16 bases left in between. CDR3 length equals 16 residues. The CDR3 DNA reads as TGCGCCAGCAGCTCGGGGGGGACAGCTAGCTCCTACGAGCAGTACTTC. Translated, it gives CASSSGGTASSYEQYF.

In this sample, this clone turned up many times. The CDR3, as DNA: TGCGCCAGCAGTGAATTCCGGACCTACGAGCAGTACTTC. Residues: CASSEFRTYEQYF. The chain couples TRBV10-1 to TRBJ2-7, with D uncertain. The germline V and J ends were trimmed by 3 bases and 2 bases, with 8 bases remaining between them. This CDR3 has 13 residues. The germline V gene has CDR1 WNHNN and CDR2 SYGVQD (reference sequence).

This clone was counted between two and nine times. The CDR3 DNA reads TGTGCCATCAGTGAGAGGGACAGGGAGAATGAGCAGTTCTTC. Amino acid sequence: CAISERDRENEQFF. The rearrangement joins TRBV10-3 to TRBJ2-1, with 9 bases lining up with TRBD1. CDR1 and CDR2 (germline): ENHRY, SYGVKD. The CDR3 covers 14 residues. The V and J ends lost 2 bases and 7 bases, in that order; junction bases with no gene match: 3.

This clone showed up many times. The gene calls are TRBV7-2 and TRBJ1-2; TRBD1 might be the D (5 bases). The CDR3 contains 15 residues. The germline V gene encodes CDR1 SGHTA and CDR2 FQGNSA. Trimming pared 5 bases from V and 2 bases from J, leaving 15 bases between. The CDR3 loop reads CASSGLPGPNYGYTF. The DNA for the CDR3 is TGTGCCAGCAGCGGACTCCCGGGACCGAACTATGGCTACACCTTC.

There are many counts of this clone. This sequence joins TRBV20-1 and TRBJ2-5, with 11 nucleotides matching TRBD2. V lost 0 bases, J lost 1 base, and 4 bases stayed unmatched. The CDR3 totals 16 residues. Germline CDR1 DFQATT, CDR2 SNEGSKA (reference sequence). CDR3 amino acids: CSARDGTSGLQETQYF. The CDR3 bases are TGCAGTGCTAGAGACGGGACTAGCGGACTCCAAGAGACCCAGTACTTC.

This clone was counted between two and nine times. J is TRBJ1-2 and V is TRBV6-1, with 7 nucleotides matching TRBD1. J lost 2 bases, V lost 6 bases, and 6 bases had no gene match. Germline V gives CDR1 MNHNS, CDR2 SASEGT. The CDR3 has 14 amino acids. The CDR3 DNA reads as TGTGCCAGCAGGCCGACAGGGACCAACTATGGCTACACCTTC. Protein sequence: CASRPTGTNYGYTF.

This clone was seen ten or more times. The chain uses TRBV5-1 and TRBJ2-7, with D unresolved. Germline V gene data show CDR1 as SGHRS and CDR2 as YFSETQ. V lost 2 bases to trimming and J lost 6 bases, with 3 bases between them. There are 10 residues in the CDR3. CDR3 protein: CASSFCEQYF. The CDR3 DNA follows: TGCGCCAGCAGCTTCTGCGAGCAGTACTTC.

J is TRBJ1-3 and V is TRBV6-1, with TRBD1 as a possible D gene (5 bases). Germline V gives CDR1 MNHNS, CDR2 SASEGT. This CDR3 is 14 amino acids long. V gave up 6 bases and J gave up 2 bases, with 11 bases separating them. The chain's CDR3 is CASSTGEPGNTIYF. CDR3 sequence (DNA): TGTGCCAGCAGCACGGGGGAACCTGGAAACACCATATATTTT.

V usage is TRBV11-2 and J usage is TRBJ2-3; 14 nucleotides agree with TRBD2. This CDR3 has 18 amino acids. Looked up from germline, CDR1 is SGHAT and CDR2 is FQNNGV. The V gene end was trimmed by 0 bases and the J gene end by 3 bases; junction bases not matched to a gene: 5. This chain's CDR3 is CASSLELRLAGGTDTQYF. The CDR3 nucleotides are TGTGCCAGCAGCTTAGAATTGAGACTAGCGGGAGGGACAGATACGCAGTATTTT. The variable domain in full, completed from reference TRBV11-2 and TRBJ2-3, reads EAGVAQSPRYKIIEKRQSVAFWCNPISGHATLYWYQQILGQGPKLLIQFQNNGVVDDSQLPKDRFSAERLKGVDSTLKIQPAKLEDSAVYLCASSLELRLAGGTDTQYFGPGTRLTVL.

This chain connects TRBV11-3 to TRBJ1-2; D not resolved. The CDR3 is 13 residues long. Trimming cost V 0 bases and J 5 bases, with 7 bases left between them. Germline V gene lookup returns CDR1 SGHNT and CDR2 YENEEA. The CDR3 nucleotides read TGTGCCAGCAGCTTAGACCCCTCATATGGCTACACCTTC. Protein sequence: CASSLDPSYGYTF.

At least ten counts were recorded for this clone. The J gene is TRBJ1-6, the V gene TRBV12-5; 9 positions match TRBD1. The length of the CDR3 is 15 residues. Per the germline V gene, CDR1 is LGHNT and CDR2 is FRNRAP. V was clipped by 8 bases and J by 6 bases; unmatched bases: 8. CDR3 in amino acids: CASQQPGQGNSPLHF. DNA of the CDR3: TGTGCTAGTCAACAGCCGGGACAGGGTAATTCACCCCTCCACTTT.

This clone appeared many times. CDR3: CASSEFGDRGYTF. CDR3 nucleotides: TGTGCCAGCAGCGAATTTGGGGATCGGGGCTACACCTTC. This sequence joins TRBV7-2 and TRBJ1-2; D not certain. CDR3 size: 13 residues. The germline V and J ends were trimmed by 5 bases and 8 bases, with 15 bases remaining between them. Germline V gene sequence: CDR1 SGHTA, CDR2 FQGNSA.

This clone came up a few times. Written as DNA, the CDR3 is TGTGCCAGCGCCGGTGGAAACACCATATATTTT. Encoded protein: CASAGGNTIYF. The V call is TRBV6-1, the J call TRBJ1-3; D call uncertain. In germline, CDR1 is MNHNS, CDR2 SASEGT. This CDR3 region has 11 residues. The V end was cut by 8 bases, the J end by 3 bases, with 5 bases between.